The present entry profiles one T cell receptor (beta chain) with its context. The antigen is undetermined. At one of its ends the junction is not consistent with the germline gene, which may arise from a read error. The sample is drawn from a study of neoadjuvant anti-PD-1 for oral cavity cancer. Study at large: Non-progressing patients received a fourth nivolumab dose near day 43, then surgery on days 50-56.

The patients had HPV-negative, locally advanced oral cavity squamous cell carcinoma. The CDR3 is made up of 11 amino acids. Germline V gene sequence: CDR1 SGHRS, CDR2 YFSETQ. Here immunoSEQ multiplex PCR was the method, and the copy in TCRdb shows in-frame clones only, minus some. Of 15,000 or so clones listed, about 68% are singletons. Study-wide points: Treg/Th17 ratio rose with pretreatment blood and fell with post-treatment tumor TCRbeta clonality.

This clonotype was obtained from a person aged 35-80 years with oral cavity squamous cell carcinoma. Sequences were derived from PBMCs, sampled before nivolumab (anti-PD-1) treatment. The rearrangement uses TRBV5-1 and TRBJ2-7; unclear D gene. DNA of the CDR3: TGCGCCAGCACCTTGGGTTACGAGCAGTACTTC. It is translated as CASTLGYEQYF.